What follows are 27 T cell receptor beta chains derived from one specimen sequenced in a study of cytomegalovirus exposure and HLA in healthy donors. PCR amplification relied on 60 Vbeta primers (plus 13 Jbeta primers). TCRdb's copy holds only in-frame clones and misses some; the assay was immunoSEQ multiplex PCR. The sample has about 160,000 clones; approximately 76% are singletons. Material: PBMCs. These receptors were taken from a female donor in good health and CMV-seronegative.

This clone occurred once. This rearrangement joins TRBV19 to TRBJ1-5; weak D call: TRBD1 (5 bases). CDR1 is LNHDA, CDR2 SQIVND, per germline (reference sequence). Trimming took off 5 bases at V and 0 bases at J, with 11 bases between the two ends. The CDR3 contains 15 residues. CDR3 amino acids: CASSGGAYSNQPQHF. DNA of the CDR3: TGTGCCAGTAGTGGAGGGGCGTATAGCAATCAGCCCCAGCATTTT.

The chain links TRBV5-1 to TRBJ1-4; perhaps TRBD1 as D (6 bases). CDR1 and CDR2 from the germline V gene are SGHRS and YFSETQ. V lost 0 bases, J lost 5 bases, and 8 bases lay in between. CDR3 size: 14 residues. CDR3 DNA sequence: TGCGCCAGCAGCTTGGCGCAGGGGAATGAAAAACTGTTTTTT. It specifies CASSLAQGNEKLFF.

The chain has TRBV6-4 and TRBJ1-3; D not certain. This CDR3 is 13 amino acids long. The germline gives CDR1 MRHNA, CDR2 SNTAGT. The ends were cut back, 3 bases at V and 4 bases at J, with 7 bases in the middle. CDR3 sequence (DNA): TGTGCCAGCAGTGAAGAGATAGGAAACACCATATATTTT. Translating gives CASSEEIGNTIYF.

This rearrangement joins TRBV7-3 to TRBJ1-2; TRBD1 matches 10 bases. The V gene's germline CDR1 is SGHTA and CDR2 FQGTGA. This CDR3 region has 14 residues. Germline trimming cut 3 bases from V and 10 bases from J; bases unmatched to any gene: 8. CDR3 in DNA: TGTGCCAGCAGCTTGAGGACAGGGGGATCGGACTACACCTTC. It codes for CASSLRTGGSDYTF.

The chain combines TRBV18 with TRBJ2-2; D is undetermined. Between the trimmed V and J ends, which lost 8 bases and 3 bases, there was a span of 16 bases. Germline CDR1 reads KGHSH; CDR2 reads LQKENI. The CDR3 runs 15 residues. In DNA, the CDR3 is TGTGCCAGCCGCCTCGGGTCGGTAGACACCGGGGAGCTGTTTTTT. Translating gives CASRLGSVDTGELFF.

The chain carries TRBV6-5 and TRBJ1-6; D unresolved. The CDR3 consists of 12 residues. The V gene's germline CDR1 is MNHEY and CDR2 SVGAGI. The germline V and J ends were trimmed by 7 bases and 9 bases, with 10 bases remaining between them. CDR3 sequence (DNA): TGTGCCAGCATGGAGGTGGGTTCACCCCTCCACTTT. As protein: CASMEVGSPLHF.

This chain links TRBV30 with TRBJ1-5, with 8 bases lining up with TRBD1. CDR1 GTSNPN and CDR2 SVGIG come from the germline V gene (reference sequence). Trimming took 1 base from V and 1 from J; bases not matched to a gene: 9. CDR3 length equals 17 residues. CDR3 sequence (DNA): TGTGCCTGGAGTGGGGGGAGGACAGGGATGAGCAATCAGCCCCAGCATTTT. Its translation is CAWSGGRTGMSNQPQHF.

As DNA, the CDR3 is TGTGCCAGCGCCACCCCTACCAGGATCGGGGAGCTGTTTTTT. Translated: CASATPTRIGELFF. The chain joins TRBV6-1 to TRBJ2-2; D unresolved. V dropped 8 bases and J dropped 7 bases, with 17 bases sitting between them. The CDR3 extends over 14 amino acids. CDR1 and CDR2 (germline): MNHNS, SASEGT.

DNA for the CDR3: TGCGCCAGCAGCCAAGAGAGGGAGTTGACGAACACTGAAGCTTTCTTT. Its translation: CASSQERELTNTEAFF. This chain connects TRBV4-1 to TRBJ1-1; D is ambiguous. From germline, CDR1 is MGHRA and CDR2 YSYEKL. This CDR3 is built from 16 residues. V was cut by 0 bases and J by 1 base, with 12 bases left in between.

This clone was seen just once. The chain recombines TRBV5-1 with TRBJ2-3; D gene unclear. The CDR3 loop spans 15 amino acids. V was cut by 4 bases and J by 6 bases, with 18 bases left in between. Germline CDR1 reads SGHRS; CDR2 reads YFSETQ. The CDR3 loop reads CASSPGVAPGDTQYF. Here the CDR3 DNA reads TGCGCCAGCAGCCCTGGAGTCGCTCCTGGGGATACGCAGTATTTT.

The chain has TRBV27 and TRBJ2-1, with 10 nucleotides matching TRBD1. Germline V gene sequence: CDR1 MNHEY, CDR2 SMNVEV (reference sequence). V shed 5 bases and J 14 bases; nucleotides not matched to a gene: 6. The CDR3 is made up of 12 amino acids. The CDR3 spells CASSLIGTGEFF. Written as DNA, the CDR3 is TGTGCCAGCAGTCTGATTGGGACAGGGGAGTTCTTC.

As concerns this clone: At one end the junction does not follow the germline gene, possibly because of a read error. The rearrangement links TRBV12-5 to TRBJ1-6; the D is unclear. CDR3 length: 15 residues. CDR1 and CDR2 from the germline V gene are LGHNT and FRNRAP. CDR3 nucleotides: TGTGCTAGTGGGGACGGACTCTCCTATAATTCACCCCCCCACTTT. Its protein product is CASGDGLSYNSPPHF.

There are a few counts of this clone. The V gene is TRBV7-9, the J gene TRBJ2-2; tentative D call: TRBD1 (8 bases). This CDR3 contains 16 residues. CDR1 and CDR2 from the germline V gene are SEHNR and FQNEAQ (reference sequence). V was shortened by 4 bases and J by 9 bases, with 21 bases between the two germline ends. For the CDR3, the DNA is TGTGCCAGCAGCTGGGGGGGGACAGGCGGGATCCGGGAGCTGTTTTTT. This encodes CASSWGGTGGIRELFF.

The chain couples TRBV5-1 to TRBJ1-1; D is possibly TRBD1 (5 bases). Germline V gene sequence: CDR1 SGHRS, CDR2 YFSETQ. This CDR3 is built from 14 residues. V was cut by 4 bases and J by 5 bases, with 15 bases left in between. CDR3 sequence: CASSLGTGGTEAFF. The CDR3 nucleotides read TGCGCCAGCAGCCTGGGGACTGGCGGGACTGAAGCTTTCTTT.

This sequence joins TRBV29-1 and TRBJ1-1; D may be TRBD1 (5 bases). Germline CDR1 SQVTM, CDR2 ANQGSEA. Trimming removed 6 bases at V and 4 bases at J, with 18 bases between. This CDR3 spans 14 amino acids. The CDR3 bases are TGCAGCGTCGCCTTACTTCAGGGCAGCACTGAAGCTTTCTTT. Protein sequence: CSVALLQGSTEAFF.

The rearrangement links TRBV18 to TRBJ1-1; TRBD1 matches 7 bases. CDR3 length: 15 residues. With 0 bases clipped from V and 5 bases from J, the junction kept 6 bases outside the gene matches. CDR1 KGHSH and CDR2 LQKENI come from the germline V gene. The DNA for the CDR3 is TGTGCCAGCTCACCACCGGCAGGGGGAAAAACTGAAGCTTTCTTT. It is translated as CASSPPAGGKTEAFF.

CDR3 coding DNA: TGTGCCAGTAGTATCAGAGGCGGAGGGTTATATGGCTACACCTTC. Translation: CASSIRGGGLYGYTF. This rearrangement joins TRBV19 to TRBJ1-2; D not certain. The CDR3 is 15 amino acids. CDR1 and CDR2 from the germline V gene are LNHDA and SQIVND (reference sequence). Deletions cut 3 bases from V and 5 bases from J, with 16 bases between.

This sequence joins TRBV5-1 and TRBJ2-2; D gene uncertain. Germline-derived CDR1 and CDR2 are SGHRS and YFSETQ. The CDR3 has 15 amino acids. Trimming cost V 1 base and J 2 bases, with 9 bases left between them. The CDR3 sequence: CASSLISENTGELFF. CDR3 coding DNA: TGCGCCAGCAGCTTGATCAGCGAAAACACCGGGGAGCTGTTTTTT.

This clone showed up just a few times. J is TRBJ2-7 and V is TRBV23-1; tentatively, D is TRBD2 (6 bases). TRBV23-1 is an ORF for which the function is uncertain. V lost 2 bases and J 4 bases, leaving 21 bases between the germline ends. This CDR3 is 17 amino acids long. For the CDR3, the DNA is TGCGCCAGCAGTCAAAGGGACTCCCGGGTCGCCGCTTACGAGCAGTACTTC. Protein: CASSQRDSRVAAYEQYF.

This clone has just one count. The V call is TRBV30, the J call TRBJ1-6; 8 bases align to TRBD1. The CDR3 extends over 13 amino acids. CDR1 is GTSNPN and CDR2 is SVGIG in the germline V gene (reference sequence). Trimming at V came to 8 bases and at J to 3 bases, leaving 3 bases not matched to a gene. CDR3 bases: TGTGCCGGGGGACAGGTCTATAATTCACCCCTCCACTTT. The encoded protein is CAGGQVYNSPLHF.

The chain uses TRBV30 and TRBJ2-5, with TRBD2 identical over 7 bases. This CDR3 is built from 13 residues. Per the germline V gene, CDR1 is GTSNPN and CDR2 is SVGIG (reference sequence). With 4 bases clipped from V and 5 bases from J, the junction kept 7 bases outside the gene matches. CDR3 amino acids: CAWNPGAGETQYF. The CDR3, as DNA: TGTGCCTGGAACCCAGGAGCGGGGGAGACCCAGTACTTC.

The chain couples TRBV5-1 to TRBJ2-3; D remains unclear. Per the germline V gene, CDR1 is SGHRS and CDR2 is YFSETQ. CDR3 length equals 17 residues. With 4 bases removed from V and 0 bases from J, the gap between germline ends came to 18 bases. The CDR3 region is CASSLLPGASSTDTQYF. The CDR3 coding sequence is TGCGCCAGCAGCCTCCTACCTGGAGCGTCTAGCACAGATACGCAGTATTTT.

Here the CDR3 reads CASSFNAGGSAGYTF. The DNA for the CDR3 is TGTGCCAGCAGCTTCAACGCGGGAGGGTCCGCTGGCTACACCTTC. V is TRBV11-2 and J is TRBJ1-2; D unclear. Germline V gives CDR1 SGHAT, CDR2 FQNNGV. V lost 3 bases and J lost 7, with 18 bases in between. The CDR3 is 15 amino acids.

V gene TRBV10-3 combines with J gene TRBJ2-3, with 8 nucleotides matching TRBD2. The trim removed 4 bases at V and 2 bases at J, leaving 8 bases unmatched. This CDR3 comprises 16 residues. Germline CDR1 and CDR2: ENHRY and SYGVKD. CDR3 nucleotides: TGTGCCATCAGTGGATGGACTAGCACCAACACAGATACGCAGTATTTT. It encodes CAISGWTSTNTDTQYF.

This chain joins TRBV10-3 and TRBJ1-2, with TRBD1 matching over 8 bases. The CDR3 contains 14 residues. The germline gives CDR1 ENHRY, CDR2 SYGVKD. Trimming removed 6 bases from V and 8 bases from J; junction bases left unmatched: 11. The CDR3 DNA reads as TGTGCCATCAGCGCAGCTCAGGGGGCGTGGGGCTACACCTTC. Translated: CAISAAQGAWGYTF.

The chain links TRBV19 to TRBJ2-5; 9 nucleotides match TRBD2. V lost 5 bases and J lost 5; bases outside the gene matches: 6. The germline V gene encodes CDR1 LNHDA and CDR2 SQIVND (reference sequence). There are 14 residues in the CDR3. CDR3 nucleotide sequence: TGTGCCAGTAGTTCTACGAGCGGGGGGGAGACCCAGTACTTC. Residues: CASSSTSGGETQYF.

This clone was observed a few times. The chain employs TRBV5-1 and TRBJ2-5, with TRBD1 matching 9 bases. The CDR3 loop spans 14 amino acids. With V trimmed by 4 bases and J by 2 bases, 3 bases remained unmatched. The V gene's germline CDR1 is SGHRS and CDR2 YFSETQ. The CDR3 loop reads CASSRDRAQETQYF. The CDR3 region has the DNA TGCGCCAGCAGCCGGGACAGGGCTCAAGAGACCCAGTACTTC.